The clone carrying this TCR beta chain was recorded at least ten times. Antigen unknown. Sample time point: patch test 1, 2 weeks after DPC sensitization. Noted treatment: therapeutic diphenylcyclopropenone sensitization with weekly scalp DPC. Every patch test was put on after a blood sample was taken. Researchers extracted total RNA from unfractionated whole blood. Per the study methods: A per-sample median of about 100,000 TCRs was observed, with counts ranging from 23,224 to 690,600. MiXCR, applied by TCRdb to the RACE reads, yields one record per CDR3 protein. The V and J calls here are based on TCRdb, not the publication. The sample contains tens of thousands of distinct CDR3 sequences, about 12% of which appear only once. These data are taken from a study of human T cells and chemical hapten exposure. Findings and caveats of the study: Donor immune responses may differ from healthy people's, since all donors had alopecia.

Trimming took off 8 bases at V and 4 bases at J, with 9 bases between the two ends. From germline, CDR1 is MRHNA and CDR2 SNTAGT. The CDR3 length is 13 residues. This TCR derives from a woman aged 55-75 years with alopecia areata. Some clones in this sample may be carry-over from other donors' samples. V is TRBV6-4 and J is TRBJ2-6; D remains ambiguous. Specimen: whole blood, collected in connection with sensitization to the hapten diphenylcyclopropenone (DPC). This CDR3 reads CASGSTGANVLTF. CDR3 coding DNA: TGTGCCAGCGGGTCTACAGGGGCCAACGTCCTGACTTTC.